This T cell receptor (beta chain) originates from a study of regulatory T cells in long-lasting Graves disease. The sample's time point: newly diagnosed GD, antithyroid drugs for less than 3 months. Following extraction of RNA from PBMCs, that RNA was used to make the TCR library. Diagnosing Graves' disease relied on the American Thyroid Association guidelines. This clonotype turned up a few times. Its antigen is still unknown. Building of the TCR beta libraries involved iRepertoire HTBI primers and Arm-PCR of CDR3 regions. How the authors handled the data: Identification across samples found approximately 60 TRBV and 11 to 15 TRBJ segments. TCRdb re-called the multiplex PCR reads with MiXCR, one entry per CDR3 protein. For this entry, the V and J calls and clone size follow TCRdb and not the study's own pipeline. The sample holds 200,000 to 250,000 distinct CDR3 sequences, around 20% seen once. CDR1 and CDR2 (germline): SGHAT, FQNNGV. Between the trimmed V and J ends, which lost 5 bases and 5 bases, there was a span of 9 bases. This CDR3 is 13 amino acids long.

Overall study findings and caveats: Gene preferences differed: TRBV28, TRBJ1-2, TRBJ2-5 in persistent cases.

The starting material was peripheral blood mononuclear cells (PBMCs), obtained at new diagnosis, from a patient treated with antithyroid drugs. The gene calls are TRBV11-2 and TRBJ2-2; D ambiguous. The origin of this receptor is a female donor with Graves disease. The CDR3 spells CASSVQRTGELFF. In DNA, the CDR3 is TGTGCCAGCAGCGTCCAGAGAACCGGGGAGCTGTTTTTT.